These T cell receptor beta chains were read from a single sample in a study of T cell responses to AZD1222 COVID-19 vaccine. Here immunoSEQ multiplex PCR was the method, and the copy in TCRdb shows in-frame clones only, minus some. Here the sample spans over 150,000 clones, about nine tenths being singletons. This specimen consisted of peripheral blood, obtained on day 0 of AZD1222 vaccination. The source of these receptors is an adult in good health. Each CDR3 is given with its conserved first and last residue. D genes are given only for firm matches. Not every row has a clone size; where given, it reads once, few, many or a size class.

v_call: TRBV27; j_call: TRBJ1-1; clone_size: .; d_call: .; cdr3_aa: CASSLQGDTEAFF; cdr3_nt: TGTGCCAGCAGCTTACAGGGTGACACTGAAGCTTTCTTT
v_call: TRBV6-5; j_call: TRBJ2-1; clone_size: .; d_call: .; cdr3_aa: CASSPHNYNEQFF; cdr3_nt: TGTGCCAGCAGCCCCCATAACTACAATGAGCAGTTCTTC
v_call: TRBV4-3; j_call: TRBJ1-4; clone_size: .; d_call: .; cdr3_aa: CASSQETGASLLSNEKLFF; cdr3_nt: TGCGCCAGCAGCCAAGAGACGGGGGCCTCGCTATTATCGAATGAAAAACTGTTTTTT
v_call: TRBV28; j_call: TRBJ1-1; clone_size: .; d_call: .; cdr3_aa: CASSLAGITEAFF; cdr3_nt: TGTGCCAGCAGTTTAGCAGGGATCACTGAAGCTTTCTTT
v_call: TRBV6-2/TRBV6-3; j_call: TRBJ1-3; clone_size: .; d_call: .; cdr3_aa: CASSYRRQTLTGSGNTIYF; cdr3_nt: TGTGCCAGCAGTTACCGGCGACAGACTCTTACCGGCTCTGGAAACACCATATATTTT
v_call: TRBV28; j_call: TRBJ1-5; clone_size: .; d_call: .; cdr3_aa: CASSFSYQPQHF; cdr3_nt: TGTGCCAGCAGTTTTTCGTATCAGCCCCAGCATTTT
v_call: TRBV2; j_call: TRBJ1-1; clone_size: .; d_call: .; cdr3_aa: CASSPGGLTEAFF; cdr3_nt: TGTGCCAGCAGTCCCGGGGGCCTGACTGAAGCTTTCTTT
v_call: TRBV5-1; j_call: TRBJ1-1; clone_size: .; d_call: .; cdr3_aa: CASSSSTGNTEAFF; cdr3_nt: TGCGCCAGCAGCTCTTCGACAGGCAACACTGAAGCTTTCTTT
v_call: TRBV28; j_call: TRBJ2-1; clone_size: .; d_call: .; cdr3_aa: CASSEPPYNEQFF; cdr3_nt: TGTGCCAGCAGCGAACCACCCTACAATGAGCAGTTCTTC
v_call: TRBV7-8; j_call: TRBJ1-2; clone_size: .; d_call: .; cdr3_aa: CASSFRGNDGYTF; cdr3_nt: TGTGCCAGCAGCTTTAGGGGTAATGATGGCTACACCTTC
v_call: TRBV7-8; j_call: TRBJ1-1; clone_size: once; d_call: .; cdr3_aa: CASSLQGMNTEAFF; cdr3_nt: TGTGCCAGCAGCTTACAGGGAATGAACACTGAAGCTTTCTTT
v_call: TRBV15; j_call: TRBJ1-6; clone_size: .; d_call: .; cdr3_aa: CATSEQGYNSPLHF; cdr3_nt: TGTGCCACCAGTGAACAGGGTTATAATTCACCCCTCCACTTT
v_call: TRBV7-8; j_call: TRBJ1-2; clone_size: .; d_call: .; cdr3_aa: CASSYSLTGREGNYGYTF; cdr3_nt: TGTGCCAGCAGCTATAGCCTCACAGGAAGAGAGGGCAACTATGGCTACACCTTC
v_call: TRBV15; j_call: TRBJ1-5; clone_size: .; d_call: .; cdr3_aa: CATSRGQPGNQPQHF; cdr3_nt: TGTGCCACCAGCAGAGGACAGCCAGGAAATCAGCCCCAGCATTTT
v_call: TRBV27; j_call: TRBJ1-6; clone_size: .; d_call: TRBD1; cdr3_aa: CASRHGDRGLSPLHF; cdr3_nt: TGTGCCAGCAGACATGGGGACAGGGGGCTTTCACCCCTCCACTTT
v_call: TRBV28; j_call: TRBJ2-7; clone_size: .; d_call: TRBD1; cdr3_aa: CASRDSGTDEQYF; cdr3_nt: TGTGCCAGCCGGGACAGCGGAACGGACGAGCAGTACTTC
v_call: TRBV11-3; j_call: TRBJ1-1; clone_size: .; d_call: .; cdr3_aa: CASRLGWNTEAFF; cdr3_nt: TGTGCCAGCAGGTTGGGGTGGAACACTGAAGCTTTCTTT
v_call: TRBV28; j_call: TRBJ1-5; clone_size: .; d_call: TRBD1; cdr3_aa: CASGVGQGNQPQHF; cdr3_nt: TGTGCCAGTGGAGTAGGACAGGGTAATCAGCCCCAGCATTTT
v_call: TRBV27; j_call: TRBJ1-6; clone_size: .; d_call: .; cdr3_aa: CASSLGQISPLHF; cdr3_nt: TGTGCCAGCAGTTTAGGACAGATTTCACCCCTCCACTTT
v_call: TRBV11-3; j_call: TRBJ2-7; clone_size: .; d_call: .; cdr3_aa: CASSLKGSSYEQYF; cdr3_nt: TGTGCCAGCAGCTTAAAGGGGAGCTCCTACGAGCAGTACTTC
v_call: TRBV3-1/TRBV3-2; j_call: TRBJ2-1; clone_size: few; d_call: .; cdr3_aa: CASSLEWGGSEQFF; cdr3_nt: TGTGCCAGCAGCCTAGAGTGGGGGGGCAGTGAGCAGTTCTTC
v_call: TRBV28; j_call: TRBJ2-1; clone_size: .; d_call: TRBD2; cdr3_aa: CASSHPGAGTSRYNEQFF; cdr3_nt: TGTGCCAGCAGCCACCCCGGGGCCGGGACTAGCCGTTACAATGAGCAGTTCTTC
v_call: TRBV10-1; j_call: TRBJ1-1; clone_size: .; d_call: .; cdr3_aa: CASSECRDTEAFF; cdr3_nt: TGCGCCAGCAGTGAGTGCAGGGACACTGAAGCTTTCTTT
v_call: TRBV7-3; j_call: TRBJ1-2; clone_size: .; d_call: TRBD1; cdr3_aa: CASSLTMGQGALNYGYTF; cdr3_nt: TGTGCCAGCAGCTTAACGATGGGTCAGGGGGCGCTTAACTATGGCTACACCTTC
v_call: TRBV27; j_call: TRBJ2-1; clone_size: .; d_call: TRBD2; cdr3_aa: CASSLLGLAAYNEQFF; cdr3_nt: TGTGCCAGCAGTTTATTGGGACTAGCGGCCTACAATGAGCAGTTCTTC